The clone carrying this T cell receptor (beta chain) showed up just a few times. Its antigen is still unknown. Genomic DNA provided the template from which TCR beta VDJ and CDR3 profiles were obtained. MiXCR, run by TCRdb on the reads, gives a single entry per CDR3 protein. The sample holds just over 450,000 distinct CDR3 sequences, around 33% seen once. The germline gives CDR1 ENHRY, CDR2 SYGVKD. The CDR3 extends over 14 amino acids. V shed 6 bases and J 4 bases; nucleotides not matched to a gene: 6. The sample belongs to a study of CD8+CD57+ T cells in acquired aplastic anemia. For the study at large: Recorded DNA amounts for sorted CD4+ and CD8+ cells had an average of approximately 3 ug. General study findings and limits: The study found no significant CD8+ Simpson's diversity difference between patients and controls. Between patients and controls, 25 to 30 CD8+ CDR3 sequences were found in common.

CD8+CD57+ cell expansion had been shown by flow cytometry in patients chosen for sequencing. Severe acquired aplastic anemia was present in every patient. Material for sequencing was sorted CD4+, CD8+, or CD8+CD57+ T cells (not recorded which) from PBMCs. V is TRBV10-3 and J is TRBJ2-7; 10 bases line up with TRBD1. The source of this sequence is a human donor with aplastic anemia. The CDR3 DNA reads as TGTGCCATCAGCTCGACAGGGGGCAGGTACGAGCAGTACTTC. Amino acids: CAISSTGGRYEQYF.